Shown below are 6 T cell receptor beta chains from a single sample sequenced in a study of glioma-infiltrating T cells. Using RNA template, CDR3s of TCR alpha and beta were amplified with iRepertoire arm-PCR. Each CDR3 protein is one row after TCRdb ran MiXCR on the multiplex PCR reads. The sample yields a few hundred thousand distinct CDR3 sequences, roughly two fifths seen once. Sequenced sample: glioma tissue, nonneoplastic brain tissue, or PBMCs (not recorded which). Receptor source: a human donor with low-grade glioma or glioblastoma, undergoing nonglioma brain surgery, or in good health (not recorded which).

J is TRBJ1-2 and V is TRBV20-1; TRBD1 is a possible D gene (6 bases). The CDR3 is 13 amino acids. The V gene's germline CDR1 is DFQATT and CDR2 SNEGSKA (reference sequence). V gave up 5 bases and J gave up 8 bases, with 18 bases separating them. The chain's CDR3 is CSARLWGAEGYTF. DNA for the CDR3: TGCAGTGCTCGGCTCTGGGGGGCGGAAGGCTACACCTTC.

This clonotype was detected a few times. CDR3 amino acids: CASSFGRSGANVLTF. CDR3 DNA: TGTGCCAGCAGTTTCGGGCGCTCTGGGGCCAACGTCCTGACTTTC. The chain carries TRBV27 and TRBJ2-6, with D hard to call. V dropped 3 bases and J dropped 0 bases, with 6 bases sitting between them. Germline-derived CDR1 and CDR2 are MNHEY and SMNVEV (reference sequence). This CDR3 spans 15 amino acids.

This clonotype has just a few counts. The chain uses TRBV10-2 and TRBJ2-7; D gene uncertain. This CDR3 region has 13 residues. CDR1 is WSHSY, CDR2 SAAADI, per germline. Trimming pared 6 bases from V and 3 bases from J, leaving 12 bases between. The CDR3 bases are TGCGCCAGCAGCGCTCTTTGGGGCTACGAGCAGTACTTC. This encodes CASSALWGYEQYF.

The rearrangement uses TRBV12-3 or TRBV12-4 and TRBJ1-1; TRBD1 matches 8 bases. Trimming at V came to 3 bases and at J to 4 bases, leaving 7 bases not matched to a gene. This CDR3 is built from 15 residues. The CDR3 DNA follows: TGTGCCAGCAGTTTTCGGGCAGGGGGCGGCACTGAAGCTTTCTTT. This translates into CASSFRAGGGTEAFF.

This clonotype was observed a few times. V gene TRBV7-3 combines with J gene TRBJ2-1, with 8 positions matching TRBD2. Germline lookup yields CDR1 SGHTA and CDR2 FQGTGA. After removal of 4 bases from V and 9 bases from J, the junction contained 5 bases not matched to a gene. The CDR3 is 13 amino acids. Here the CDR3 reads CASSSGLEAEQFF. CDR3 nucleotides: TGTGCCAGCAGCTCGGGACTAGAGGCTGAGCAGTTCTTC.

To note about this clonotype: Without the conserved terminal phenylalanine or tryptophan, this CDR3 likely stems from a read error. The chain combines TRBV7-6 with TRBJ1-2, with D uncertain. The CDR3 extends over 11 amino acids. Per the germline V gene, CDR1 is SGHVS and CDR2 is FNYEAQ. The V end was cut by 0 bases, the J end by 7 bases, with 3 bases between. This CDR3 is CASSLAVGYTL. DNA for the CDR3: TGTGCCAGCAGCTTAGCGGTTGGCTACACCCTC.